This T cell receptor beta chain emerged from a study of cytomegalovirus exposure and HLA in healthy donors. Primers included in the PCR were 60 Vbeta and 13 Jbeta primers. Only in-frame clones appear in the TCRdb table, and some are missing; sequencing was by immunoSEQ multiplex PCR. The sample carries 150,000 to 200,000 clones, less than 90% recorded once. Germline-derived CDR1 and CDR2 are SGHNT and YYREEE (reference sequence). This CDR3 is 16 amino acids long. V shed 1 base, J shed 5 bases, and the junction held 9 bases outside the gene matches. V and J are TRBV5-4 and TRBJ2-5; 9 nucleotides agree with TRBD2. The clonotype was recovered from a man in his fifties in good health and CMV-seropositive. The sequenced sample consisted of PBMCs. CDR3 DNA: TGTGCCAGCAGCTTGTATCTTAGCGGGAGCGCGGAGACCCAGTACTTC. Translating gives CASSLYLSGSAETQYF. The complete variable domain, with remaining parts taken from reference TRBV5-4 and TRBJ2-5, reads ETGVTQSPTHLIKTRGQQVTLRCSSQSGHNTVSWYQQALGQGPQFIFQYYREEENGRGNFPPRFSGLQFPNYSSELNVNALELDDSALYLCASSLYLSGSAETQYFGPGTRLLVL.